The clone carrying this T cell receptor beta chain showed up just a few times. Its antigen is unknown. This record comes from a study of T cells after yellow fever vaccination. Universal primer sites and UMIs were introduced during 5'RACE template-switching synthesis of TCR cDNA. TCRdb passed the 5' RACE reads through MiXCR, listing each CDR3 protein once. This sample carries around 320,000 distinct CDR3 sequences, around 4.4% of them seen once, and the ten largest clones take just under 20%. Study-wide results and limits: A secondary response was less intense yet reached its peak sooner, at day 5 versus 15. Across the CD4 and CD8 compartments, a small share of clonotypes was present in both.

The length of the CDR3 is 14 residues. V was pared by 2 bases and J by 3 bases, with 10 bases between. CDR1 and CDR2 from the germline V gene are LGHDT and YNNKEL (reference sequence). The clonotype was recovered from a man younger than 35 who received the YFV17D yellow fever vaccine. The source material was PBMCs, sampled 15 days after the yellow fever booster vaccination. V and J are TRBV3-1 and TRBJ1-1; D not resolved. The CDR3 is CASSQRGVDTEAFF. The CDR3, as DNA: TGTGCCAGCAGCCAACGTGGGGTGGACACTGAAGCTTTCTTT.